This is a list of T cell receptor beta chains from one sample in a study of beta chain features in type 1 diabetes. Only in-frame clones appear in the TCRdb table, and some are missing; sequencing was by immunoSEQ multiplex PCR. This sample yields about 250,000 clones, of which around 9.9% are seen a single time; more than 0.015% belongs to the top ten. The sequenced material came from naive CD4+ T cells from blood. The receptors come from a man between 25 and 39 years old with type 1 diabetes. CDR3s include the opening cysteine and the closing phenylalanine or tryptophan. A D gene is named only where the DNA matches it firmly. Only some rows state a clone size, as once, few, many or a class for expanded clones.

d_gene	abundance	v_gene	len	j_gene	CDR3aa	CDR3nt
-	-	TRBV14	12	TRBJ2-5	CASSPDLLSPHF	TGTGCCAGCAGCCCAGACCTTCTTTCTCCTCACTTC
-	few	TRBV4-3	15	TRBJ1-3	CASSQAFSSGNTIYF	TGCGCCAGCAGCCAAGCCTTTTCCTCTGGAAACACCATATATTTT
-	-	TRBV5-6	13	TRBJ2-7	CASSLWSSEEQYF	TGTGCCAGCAGCTTGTGGTCTAGCGAAGAGCAGTACTTC
-	-	TRBV6-6	13	TRBJ2-2	CASTQWNTGELFF	TGTGCCAGCACCCAATGGAACACCGGGGAGCTGTTTTTT
TRBD1	few	TRBV19	13	TRBJ2-7	CASSPRQGGEQYF	TGTGCCAGTAGCCCGAGACAGGGTGGCGAGCAGTACTTC
-	-	TRBV5-1	13	TRBJ1-1	CASSLDPGTEAFF	TGCGCCAGCAGCTTAGACCCGGGGACTGAAGCTTTCTTT
TRBD2	-	TRBV5-1	16	TRBJ2-3	CASTRGTSSYTDTQYF	TGCGCCAGCACCCGGGGGACTAGCTCATACACAGATACGCAGTATTTT
-	few	TRBV7-3	16	TRBJ2-1	CASSLRQALSYNEQFF	TGTGCCAGCAGCTTAAGACAGGCCCTCTCCTACAATGAGCAGTTCTTC
-	few	TRBV6-1	13	TRBJ2-5	CASTLRGQETQYF	TGTGCCAGCACCTTAAGGGGGCAAGAGACCCAGTACTTC
-	few	TRBV29-1	11	TRBJ1-2	CSVQGNYGYTF	TGCAGCGTTCAGGGGAACTATGGCTACACCTTC
-	-	TRBV2	12	TRBJ2-7	CASSLSSYEQYF	TGTGCCAGCAGTCTGAGCTCCTACGAGCAGTACTTC
-	few	TRBV6-1	15	TRBJ2-3	CASKAAGLSTDTQYF	TGTGCCAGCAAGGCAGCGGGTCTTAGCACAGATACGCAGTATTTT
-	-	TRBV4-2	14	TRBJ2-5	CASSVDSLQETQYF	TGTGCCAGCAGCGTGGACAGCTTGCAAGAGACCCAGTACTTC
TRBD1	few	TRBV5-4	14	TRBJ2-1	CASSAPGQGNEQFF	TGTGCCAGCAGCGCACCGGGACAGGGAAATGAGCAGTTCTTC
-	-	TRBV6-8	17	TRBJ1-2	CASRYSLDDRTHYGYTF	TGTGCCAGCCGGTACTCCCTCGACGACCGGACACACTATGGCTACACCTTC
-	-	TRBV7-2	16	TRBJ2-6	CASSLSSVPGANVLTF	TGTGCCAGCAGCCTTTCCTCCGTCCCTGGGGCCAACGTCCTGACTTTC
TRBD2	few	TRBV30	16	TRBJ2-1	CACHTAGLSSYNEQFF	TGTGCCTGCCACACAGCGGGGCTGAGCTCCTACAATGAGCAGTTCTTC
TRBD1	-	TRBV9	15	TRBJ2-3	CASSVGQGGTDTQYF	TGTGCCAGCAGCGTAGGACAGGGCGGCACAGATACGCAGTATTTT
-	few	TRBV21-1	15	TRBJ2-7	CASSKEREGAYEQYF	TGTGCCAGCAGCAAAGAGAGGGAGGGTGCCTACGAGCAGTACTTC
-	-	TRBV5-1	13	TRBJ1-6	CASSLDLDSPLHF	TGCGCCAGCAGCTTGGATCTCGATTCACCCCTCCACTTT
-	few	TRBV5-6	13	TRBJ2-5	CASSPRVEETQYF	TGTGCCAGCAGCCCGAGGGTGGAAGAGACCCAGTACTTC
TRBD2	-	TRBV10-3	13	TRBJ2-1	CAITTSDRAEQFF	TGTGCCATCACCACTAGCGATCGGGCTGAGCAGTTCTTC
-	few	TRBV7-2	14	TRBJ1-1	CASSLVGVWTEAFF	TGTGCCAGCAGCTTAGTAGGGGTTTGGACTGAAGCTTTCTTT
-	-	TRBV9	14	TRBJ2-5	CASSASGPLGTQYF	TGTGCCAGCAGCGCTAGTGGCCCCTTGGGGACCCAGTACTTC
-	-	TRBV9	14	TRBJ1-2	CASRGEGSDYGYTF	TGTGCCAGCAGGGGGGAGGGATCCGACTATGGCTACACCTTC
-	-	TRBV19	15	TRBJ2-7	CASSSQGNPVYEQYF	TGTGCCAGTAGTTCCCAGGGAAATCCAGTCTACGAGCAGTACTTC
TRBD2	-	TRBV11-3	15	TRBJ2-3	CASSPAGTSADTQYF	TGTGCCAGCAGCCCCGCCGGGACTAGCGCAGATACGCAGTATTTT
TRBD2	-	TRBV7-2	19	TRBJ2-2	CASSLGWLAGRANTGELFF	TGTGCCAGCAGCTTAGGGTGGCTAGCGGGGAGAGCGAACACCGGGGAGCTGTTTTTT
TRBD2	-	TRBV28	14	TRBJ2-2	CASRGGTNTGELFF	TGTGCCAGCAGGGGAGGGACGAACACCGGGGAGCTGTTTTTT
-	-	TRBV11-2	16	TRBJ1-2	CASSLDIVMFSYGYTF	TGTGCCAGCAGCTTAGATATCGTGATGTTTAGCTATGGCTACACCTTC
-	-	TRBV18	14	TRBJ1-5	CASSPPYSNQPQHF	TGTGCCAGCTCACCACCATATAGCAATCAGCCCCAGCATTTT
-	-	TRBV18	14	TRBJ2-5	CASSPSGARDGQYF	TGTGCCAGCTCACCATCCGGGGCGCGGGACGGCCAGTACTTC
TRBD2	few	TRBV5-1	16	TRBJ2-5	CASSSNGGAYQETQYF	TGCGCCAGCAGTTCGAACGGGGGGGCGTACCAAGAGACCCAGTACTTC
-	few	TRBV19	16	TRBJ2-3	CASSHQRKGGTDTQYF	TGTGCCAGTAGCCACCAAAGGAAAGGGGGCACAGATACGCAGTATTTT
TRBD1	few	TRBV18	14	TRBJ2-7	CASSRDRIPYEQYF	TGTGCCAGCTCCCGGGACAGGATCCCCTACGAGCAGTACTTC
-	-	TRBV19	14	TRBJ1-2	CASSPHDRYYGYTF	TGTGCCAGTAGTCCCCATGACAGATACTATGGCTACACCTTC
TRBD1	-	TRBV2	13	TRBJ1-1	CATRTGLNTEAFF	TGTGCCACCAGGACAGGTTTGAACACTGAAGCTTTCTTT
TRBD1	-	TRBV9	15	TRBJ1-4	CASSGTGATNEKLFF	TGTGCCAGCAGCGGTACAGGGGCAACTAATGAAAAACTGTTTTTT
-	few	TRBV15	13	TRBJ2-7	CATSREHSYEQYF	TGTGCCACCAGCAGAGAGCACAGCTACGAGCAGTACTTC
-	-	TRBV21-1	14	TRBJ2-4	CASSKGRPKNIQYF	TGTGCCAGCAGCAAGGGCAGACCCAAAAACATTCAGTACTTC
-	few	TRBV5-1	13	TRBJ2-5	CASSSERLETQYF	TGCGCCAGCAGCTCGGAGCGGCTGGAGACCCAGTACTTC
-	-	TRBV6-1	15	TRBJ2-2	CASSGGDLNTGELFF	TGTGCCAGCAGTGGGGGAGACTTGAACACCGGGGAGCTGTTTTTT
TRBD1	few	TRBV10-2	13	TRBJ2-7	CASSRDRPYEQYF	TGCGCCAGCAGTCGGGACAGGCCCTACGAGCAGTACTTC
TRBD2	few	TRBV7-9	16	TRBJ2-1	CASSSGTSGGRNEQFF	TGTGCCAGCAGCTCCGGGACTAGCGGGGGGCGCAATGAGCAGTTCTTC
-	few	TRBV5-1	13	TRBJ1-4	CASSLGANEKLFF	TGCGCCAGCAGCCTGGGAGCTAATGAAAAACTGTTTTTT
-	-	TRBV28	12	TRBJ1-1	CASSPGRTEAFF	TGTGCCAGCAGCCCTGGGAGGACTGAAGCTTTCTTT